What follows are 10 T cell receptor beta chains derived from one specimen sequenced in a study of technical replicates of blood from a handful of donors. The data were produced by immunoSEQ multiplex PCR, yet TCRdb's version contains in-frame clones alone and is incomplete. Of tens of thousands of clones detected, 88% appear once; the ten largest clones hold roughly 4.2%. Sequenced material: PBMCs. These receptor sequences come from a human donor in good health. Some clones in this sample may be carry-over from other donors' samples.

V is TRBV6-4 and J is TRBJ2-3; 9 positions match TRBD1. The germline CDR1 and CDR2 sequences are MRHNA and SNTAGT. CDR3 length: 16 amino acids. Germline trimming cut 6 bases from V and 4 bases from J; bases unmatched to any gene: 11. The CDR3 nucleotides read TGTGCCAGCAGCGCTCAGGGGACAGGGTCTCCAGATACGCAGTATTTT. Protein: CASSAQGTGSPDTQYF.

The V and J genes are TRBV7-8 and TRBJ2-7; 9 bases line up with TRBD1. Per the germline V gene, CDR1 is SGHVS and CDR2 is FQNEAQ. Trimming cost V 4 bases and J 0 bases; bases outside gene matches: 7. The CDR3 runs 16 residues. DNA for the CDR3: TGTGCCAGCAGCTGGACAGGGGAGGTAAGCTCCTACGAGCAGTACTTC. It translates to CASSWTGEVSSYEQYF.

The chain combines TRBV4-2 with TRBJ2-4; the match to TRBD1 covers 9 bases. The CDR3 has 15 residues. The V and J ends lost 3 bases and 5 bases, in that order; junction bases with no gene match: 5. The germline V gene encodes CDR1 LGHNA and CDR2 YNFKEQ. The CDR3 is CASSQVDRGENIQYF. CDR3 sequence (DNA): TGTGCCAGCAGCCAGGTGGACAGGGGCGAAAACATTCAGTACTTC.

CDR3 loop: CASSQDISGGGTDTQYF. The CDR3 DNA sequence: TGCGCCAGCAGCCAAGATATTAGCGGGGGGGGCACAGATACGCAGTATTTT. This chain joins TRBV4-3 and TRBJ2-3, with 11 positions matching TRBD2. The CDR3 is made up of 17 amino acids. CDR1 is LGHNA, CDR2 YSLEER, per germline. V shed 0 bases and J 1 base; nucleotides not matched to a gene: 3.

The chain has TRBV29-1 and TRBJ2-1, with D possibly being TRBD2 (6 bases). The CDR3 consists of 14 residues. Per the germline V gene, CDR1 is SQVTM and CDR2 is ANQGSEA. V was pared by 0 bases and J by 9 bases, with 15 bases between. CDR3: CSVEDSLGRSEQFF. The CDR3 DNA reads TGCAGCGTTGAAGATAGTCTCGGGAGAAGTGAGCAGTTCTTC.

The gene calls are TRBV2 and TRBJ1-2; D is possibly TRBD1 (6 bases). Germline lookup yields CDR1 SNHLY and CDR2 FYNNEI. The CDR3 spans 15 residues. V lost 6 bases and J 2 bases, leaving 16 bases between the germline ends. CDR3 protein: CASSTPGGANYGYTF. The CDR3, as DNA: TGTGCCAGCAGCACTCCGGGGGGGGCCAACTATGGCTACACCTTC.

This sequence joins TRBV2 and TRBJ2-5, with D perhaps matching TRBD2 (7 bases). V was pared by 8 bases and J by 4 bases, with 20 bases between. Germline V lookup: CDR1 SNHLY, CDR2 FYNNEI. The CDR3 is made up of 15 amino acids. In nucleotides, the CDR3 is TGTGCCAGCGGCGGAGTGGGAGGGGGACGAGAGACCCAGTACTTC. Protein: CASGGVGGGRETQYF.

This chain connects TRBV2 to TRBJ1-3; D unclear. Germline lookup yields CDR1 SNHLY and CDR2 FYNNEI. CDR3 length equals 15 residues. V shed 6 bases and J shed 0 bases, with 12 bases lying between them. As DNA, the CDR3 is TGTGCCAGCAGCCTGAGGGAGAGCTCTGGAAACACCATATATTTT. Amino acids: CASSLRESSGNTIYF.

The genes are TRBV5-4 and TRBJ2-5; no clear D. V shed 1 base and J shed 6 bases, with 10 bases lying between them. CDR3 size: 13 residues. Per germline, CDR1 SGHNT and CDR2 YYREEE (reference sequence). CDR3 amino acids: CASSLTGTKTQYF. CDR3 bases: TGTGCCAGCAGCTTGACCGGTACGAAGACCCAGTACTTC.

The DNA for the CDR3 is TGTGCCAGCGCATCAGGGACTCCGAACACTGAAGCTTTCTTT. Its protein product is CASASGTPNTEAFF. The chain combines TRBV6-5 with TRBJ1-1; a possible D gene is TRBD1 (5 bases). Trimming shortened V by 8 bases and J by 1 base, and 14 bases separated the two germline ends. CDR1 MNHEY and CDR2 SVGAGI come from the germline V gene. This CDR3 is built from 14 residues.